This T cell receptor beta chain was identified in a study of blood T cell repertoires in COVID-19. About the research overall: PBMCs, B-cell-depleted T cells, or T cells provided the cDNA or gDNA that made up the material.

Repertoires were generated with immunoSEQ multiplex PCR, while TCRdb's copy carries only in-frame clones and drops some. Counted here are roughly 230,000 clones, around 90% occurring once; the ten biggest clones make up roughly 0.89%. Trimming pared 0 bases from V and 3 bases from J, leaving 13 bases between. The CDR3 contains 15 residues. Per germline, CDR1 SGHNT and CDR2 YYREEE (reference sequence). Sequencing was performed on peripheral blood. The clonotype comes from a man aged 25 to 40 with COVID-19, enrolled during active disease. The chain carries TRBV5-4 and TRBJ2-7; D possibly corresponds to TRBD1 (6 bases). Here the CDR3 reads CASSLEDRANYEQYF. The CDR3 nucleotides are TGTGCCAGCAGCTTGGAGGACAGAGCTAACTACGAGCAGTACTTC.